This TCR beta chain was profiled in a study of identical twins. In this sample, this clonotype turned up a few times. TCRdb reanalysed the 5' RACE reads using MiXCR and keeps one entry per CDR3 protein. The sample lists roughly 750,000 distinct CDR3 sequences; roughly 20% were seen once. This CDR3 contains 14 residues. Trimming took off 5 bases at V and 8 bases at J, with 15 bases between the two ends. These data also formed part of another study, on T cells expressing NK-cell markers.

The chain recombines TRBV12-3 or TRBV12-4 with TRBJ1-4, with D perhaps TRBD1 (5 bases). Sequencing was carried out using PBMCs. This TCR derives from a woman aged 18-29 years in good health. CDR3 protein: CASSPGLYREKLFF. DNA of the CDR3: TGTGCCAGCAGTCCGGGACTTTATCGGGAAAAACTGTTTTTT.